The text below deals with one T cell receptor (beta chain). No antigen is known for it. TCRdb keeps only in-frame clones here, not all; method: immunoSEQ multiplex PCR. Here the sample spans tens of thousands of clones, around 80% being singletons. Looked up from germline, CDR1 is LGHNA and CDR2 is YNFKEQ. J gave up 2 bases and V 0 bases, and 5 bases lay outside the gene matches. This CDR3 spans 17 amino acids. The sample comes from a study of OX40 agonist ivuxolimab in advanced cancers. As for the study in general: Patients were dosed intravenously with ivuxolimab at 0.01 to 10 mg/kg every 2 weeks. Those enrolled were 70% to 85% male, with a mean age of approximately 60 years and ages from roughly 20 to 85. People who had prior anti-PD-1, anti-PD-L1 or anti-CTLA-4 therapy could take part, and 35% to 50% had some. Whole-study results and caveats: Average numbers of expanded clones were greater in CD8+ T cells than in CD4+.

The TCR originated in an adult with an advanced solid tumor such as melanoma, head and neck, liver or kidney cancer. The starting material was CD4+ or CD8+ T cells sorted from blood, obtained in a trial of the OX40 agonist ivuxolimab. This sequence joins TRBV4-2 and TRBJ2-3; 10 bases agree with TRBD2. CDR3 DNA: TGTGCCAGCAGCCAAGAATGGACTAGCGGACTCACAGATACGCAGTATTTT. It encodes CASSQEWTSGLTDTQYF.